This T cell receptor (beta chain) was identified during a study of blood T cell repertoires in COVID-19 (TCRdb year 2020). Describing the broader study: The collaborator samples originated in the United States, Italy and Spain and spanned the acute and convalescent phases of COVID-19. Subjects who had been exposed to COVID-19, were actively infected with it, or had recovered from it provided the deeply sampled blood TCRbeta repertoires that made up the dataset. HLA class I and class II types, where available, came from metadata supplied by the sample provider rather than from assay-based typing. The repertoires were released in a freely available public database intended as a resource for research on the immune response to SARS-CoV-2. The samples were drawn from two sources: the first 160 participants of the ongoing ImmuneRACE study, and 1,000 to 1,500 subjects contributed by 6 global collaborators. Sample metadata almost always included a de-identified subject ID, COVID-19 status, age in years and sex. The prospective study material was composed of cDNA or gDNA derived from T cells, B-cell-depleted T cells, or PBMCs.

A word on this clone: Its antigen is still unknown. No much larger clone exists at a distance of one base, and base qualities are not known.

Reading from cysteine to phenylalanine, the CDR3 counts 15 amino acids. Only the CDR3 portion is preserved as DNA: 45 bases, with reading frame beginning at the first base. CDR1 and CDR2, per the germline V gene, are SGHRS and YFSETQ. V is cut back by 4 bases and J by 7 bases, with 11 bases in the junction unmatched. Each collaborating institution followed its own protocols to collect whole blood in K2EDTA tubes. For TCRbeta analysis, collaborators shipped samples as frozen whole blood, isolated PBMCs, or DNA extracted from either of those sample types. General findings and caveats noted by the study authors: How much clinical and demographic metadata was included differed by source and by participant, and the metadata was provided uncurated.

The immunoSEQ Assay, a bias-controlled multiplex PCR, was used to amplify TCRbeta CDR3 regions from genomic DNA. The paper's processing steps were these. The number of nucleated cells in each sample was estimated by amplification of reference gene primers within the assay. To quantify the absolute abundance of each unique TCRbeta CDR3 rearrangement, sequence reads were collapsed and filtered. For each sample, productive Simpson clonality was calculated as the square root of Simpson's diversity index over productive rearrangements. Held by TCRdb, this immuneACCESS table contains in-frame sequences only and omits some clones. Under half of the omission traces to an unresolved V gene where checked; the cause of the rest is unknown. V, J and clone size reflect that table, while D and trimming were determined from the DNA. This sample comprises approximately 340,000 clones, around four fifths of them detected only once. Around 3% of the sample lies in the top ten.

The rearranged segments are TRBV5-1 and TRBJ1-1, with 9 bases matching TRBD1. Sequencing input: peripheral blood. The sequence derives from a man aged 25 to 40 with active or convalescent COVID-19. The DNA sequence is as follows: TGCGCCAGCAGCCCGGGGACAGGGACCCCTCTTGAAGCTTTCTTT. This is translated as CASSPGTGTPLEAFF.